Detailed here is one T cell receptor (beta chain). Its antigen is unidentified. Isolated RNA was reverse transcribed into cDNA used as the sequencing template. TCRdb keeps only in-frame clones here, not all; method: immunoSEQ multiplex PCR. The sample has 35,000 to 50,000 clones; roughly 92% are singletons. V lost 3 bases and J 1 base, leaving 13 bases between the germline ends. This CDR3 region has 15 residues. Looked up from germline, CDR1 is SGHVS and CDR2 is FNYEAQ. This entry comes from a study of CD8+ T cells in alopecia areata. Overall study: Tofacitinib was taken orally by treated patients, and the dose was 5 to 10 mg twice daily.

Overall study findings and caveats: Scalp clonality dropped significantly under tofacitinib, as did expanded CD8+ top-100 clones. Possibly as an HLA-related effect, TCR sharing across patients appeared less clear than in mice.

The treatment: oral pan-JAK inhibitor, 5-10 mg twice daily. As part of sample collection, lesional scalp punch biopsies and peripheral blood were taken from alopecia areata patients. The receptor's source is a human donor with alopecia areata. The material sequenced was CD8+ T cells sorted from blood, taken at week 24, from a patient treated with tofacitinib. The chain couples TRBV7-6 to TRBJ2-7; TRBD1 is a possible D gene (5 bases). The CDR3 spells CASSLETQASYEQYF. The CDR3 region has the DNA TGTGCCAGCAGCTTGGAAACACAGGCGTCCTACGAGCAGTACTTC.